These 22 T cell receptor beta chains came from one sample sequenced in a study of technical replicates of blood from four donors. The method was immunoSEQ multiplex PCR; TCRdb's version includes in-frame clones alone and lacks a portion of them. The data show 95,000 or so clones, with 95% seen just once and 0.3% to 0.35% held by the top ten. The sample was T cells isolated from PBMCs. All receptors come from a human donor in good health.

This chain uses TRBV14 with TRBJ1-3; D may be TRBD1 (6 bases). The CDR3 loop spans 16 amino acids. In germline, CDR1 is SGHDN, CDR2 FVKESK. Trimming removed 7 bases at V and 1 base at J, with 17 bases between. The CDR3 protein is CASIDQQGDSGNTIYF. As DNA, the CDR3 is TGTGCCAGCATCGATCAACAGGGTGATTCTGGAAACACCATATATTTT.

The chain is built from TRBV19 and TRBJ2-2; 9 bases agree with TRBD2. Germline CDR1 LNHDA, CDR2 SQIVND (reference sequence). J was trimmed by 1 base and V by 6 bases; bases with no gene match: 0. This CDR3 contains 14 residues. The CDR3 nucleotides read TGTGCCAGTAGGACTAGCGGGAACACCGGGGAGCTGTTTTTT. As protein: CASRTSGNTGELFF.

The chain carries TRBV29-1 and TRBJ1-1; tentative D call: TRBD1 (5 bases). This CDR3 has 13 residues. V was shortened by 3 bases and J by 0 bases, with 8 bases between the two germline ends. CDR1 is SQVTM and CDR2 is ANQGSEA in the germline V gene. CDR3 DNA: TGCAGCGTTGAGGGGGGACTGAACACTGAAGCTTTCTTT. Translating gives CSVEGGLNTEAFF.

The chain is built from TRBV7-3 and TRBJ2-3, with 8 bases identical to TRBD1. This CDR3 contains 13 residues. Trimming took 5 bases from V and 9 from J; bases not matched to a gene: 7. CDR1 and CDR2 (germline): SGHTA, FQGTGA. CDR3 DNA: TGTGCCAGCAGCCCAGGGACAGGAAACACGCAGTATTTT. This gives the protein CASSPGTGNTQYF.

CDR3 protein: CASRFPDTQYF. The CDR3 nucleotides read TGTGCCAGCAGATTTCCTGATACGCAGTATTTT. This chain links TRBV6-1 with TRBJ2-3, with D uncertain. CDR1 is MNHNS and CDR2 is SASEGT in the germline V gene. Trimming left V 6 bases short and J 6 bases short, with 7 bases between. This CDR3 comprises 11 residues.

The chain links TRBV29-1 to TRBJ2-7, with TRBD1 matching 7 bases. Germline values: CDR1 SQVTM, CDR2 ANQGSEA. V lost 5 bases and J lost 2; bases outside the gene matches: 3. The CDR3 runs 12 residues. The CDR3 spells CSVWTGAYEQYF. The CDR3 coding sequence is TGCAGCGTTTGGACAGGAGCCTACGAGCAGTACTTC.

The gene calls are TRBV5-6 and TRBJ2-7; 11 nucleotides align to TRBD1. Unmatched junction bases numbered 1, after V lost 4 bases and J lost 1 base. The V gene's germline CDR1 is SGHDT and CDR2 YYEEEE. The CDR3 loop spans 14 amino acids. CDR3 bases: TGTGCCAGCAGCCGGGACAGGGGGTCCTACGAGCAGTACTTC. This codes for CASSRDRGSYEQYF.

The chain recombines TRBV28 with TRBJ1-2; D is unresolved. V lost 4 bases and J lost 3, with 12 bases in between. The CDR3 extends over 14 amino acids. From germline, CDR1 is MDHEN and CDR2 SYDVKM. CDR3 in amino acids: CASSSRSPYYGYTF. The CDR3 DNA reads TGTGCCAGCAGTTCCCGGTCTCCTTACTATGGCTACACCTTC.

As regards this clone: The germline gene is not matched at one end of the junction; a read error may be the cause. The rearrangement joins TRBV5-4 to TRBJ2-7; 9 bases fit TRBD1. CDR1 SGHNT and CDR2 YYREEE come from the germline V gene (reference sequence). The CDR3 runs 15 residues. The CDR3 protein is CAGRPPGTGLSTQYF. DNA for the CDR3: TGTGCCGGCAGGCCCCCCGGGACAGGGTTAAGTACGCAGTACTTC.

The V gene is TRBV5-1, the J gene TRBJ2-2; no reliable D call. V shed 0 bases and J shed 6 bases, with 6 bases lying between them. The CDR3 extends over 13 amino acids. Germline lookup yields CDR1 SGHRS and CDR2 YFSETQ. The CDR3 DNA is TGCGCCAGCAGCTTGGAGGCGGCCGGGGAGCTGTTTTTT. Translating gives CASSLEAAGELFF.

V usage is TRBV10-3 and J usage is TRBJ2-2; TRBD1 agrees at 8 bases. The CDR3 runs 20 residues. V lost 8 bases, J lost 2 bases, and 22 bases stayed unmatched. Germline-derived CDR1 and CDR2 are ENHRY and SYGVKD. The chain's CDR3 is CAIAGWFQLQGEINTGELFF. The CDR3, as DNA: TGTGCCATCGCAGGATGGTTCCAATTACAGGGGGAAATAAACACCGGGGAGCTGTTTTTT.

CDR3 sequence: CSVERQGNTEAFF. The CDR3 DNA is TGCAGCGTTGAAAGGCAGGGGAACACTGAAGCTTTCTTT. The chain joins TRBV29-1 to TRBJ1-1, with D perhaps TRBD1 (5 bases). The CDR3 totals 13 residues. Germline V lookup: CDR1 SQVTM, CDR2 ANQGSEA. With 2 bases removed from V and 1 base from J, the gap between germline ends came to 8 bases.

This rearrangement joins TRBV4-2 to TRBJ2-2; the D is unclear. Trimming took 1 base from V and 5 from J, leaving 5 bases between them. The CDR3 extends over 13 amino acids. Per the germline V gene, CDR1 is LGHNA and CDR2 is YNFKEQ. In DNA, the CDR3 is TGTGCCAGCAGCCAAGTCCTGACCGGGGAGCTGTTTTTT. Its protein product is CASSQVLTGELFF.

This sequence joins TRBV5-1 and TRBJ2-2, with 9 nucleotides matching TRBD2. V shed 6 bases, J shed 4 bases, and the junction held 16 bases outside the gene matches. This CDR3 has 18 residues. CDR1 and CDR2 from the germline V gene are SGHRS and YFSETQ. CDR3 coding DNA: TGCGCCAGCAAGTGGTCCAGCGCGGGAGGGTTCAGCACCGGGGAGCTGTTTTTT. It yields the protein CASKWSSAGGFSTGELFF.

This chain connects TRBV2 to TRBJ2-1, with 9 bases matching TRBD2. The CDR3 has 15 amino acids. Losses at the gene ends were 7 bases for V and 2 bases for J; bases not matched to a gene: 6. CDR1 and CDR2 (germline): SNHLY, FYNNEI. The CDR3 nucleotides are TGTGCCAGCAACTTCGCGGGAGGGCCCTACAATGAGCAGTTCTTC. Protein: CASNFAGGPYNEQFF.

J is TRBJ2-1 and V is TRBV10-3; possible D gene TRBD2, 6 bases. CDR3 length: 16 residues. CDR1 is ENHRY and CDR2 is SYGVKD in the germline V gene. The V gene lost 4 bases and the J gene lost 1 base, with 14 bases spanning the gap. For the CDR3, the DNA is TGTGCCATCAGTGGAACGCGGGACCAATCCTACAATGAGCAGTTCTTC. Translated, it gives CAISGTRDQSYNEQFF.

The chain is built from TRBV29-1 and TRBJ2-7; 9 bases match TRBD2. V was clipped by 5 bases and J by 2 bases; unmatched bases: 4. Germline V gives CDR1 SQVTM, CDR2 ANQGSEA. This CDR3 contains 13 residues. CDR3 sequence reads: CSVKTSGPYEQYF. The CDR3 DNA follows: TGCAGCGTTAAGACTAGCGGCCCCTACGAGCAGTACTTC.

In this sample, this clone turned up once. The CDR3 DNA sequence: TGTGCCATCAGTGGGCGACTAGCGGGGGGAGTCTACGAGCAGTACTTC. It codes for CAISGRLAGGVYEQYF. The V and J genes are TRBV10-3 and TRBJ2-7, with 13 nucleotides matching TRBD2. V trimming: 4 bases; J trimming: 3 bases; junction bases outside the gene matches: 6. Germline loops: CDR1 ENHRY, CDR2 SYGVKD. The CDR3 totals 16 residues.

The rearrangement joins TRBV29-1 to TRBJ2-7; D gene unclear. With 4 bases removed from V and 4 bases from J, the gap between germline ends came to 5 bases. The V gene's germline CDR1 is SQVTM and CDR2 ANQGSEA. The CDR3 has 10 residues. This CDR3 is CSVVQYEQYF. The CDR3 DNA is TGCAGCGTTGTTCAATACGAGCAGTACTTC.

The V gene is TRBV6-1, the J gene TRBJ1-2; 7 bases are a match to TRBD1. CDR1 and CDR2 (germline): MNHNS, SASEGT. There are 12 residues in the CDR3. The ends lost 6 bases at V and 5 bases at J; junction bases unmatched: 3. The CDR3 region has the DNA TGTGCCAGCAGGTCGGGACAGTATGGCTACACCTTC. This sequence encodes CASRSGQYGYTF.

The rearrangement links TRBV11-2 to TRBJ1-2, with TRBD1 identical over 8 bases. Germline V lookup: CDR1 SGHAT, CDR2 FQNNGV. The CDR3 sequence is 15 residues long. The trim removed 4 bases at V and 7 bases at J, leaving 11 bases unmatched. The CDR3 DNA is TGTGCCAGCAGCTATTCAACGACAGGGGACGGTGGCTACACCTTC. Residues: CASSYSTTGDGGYTF. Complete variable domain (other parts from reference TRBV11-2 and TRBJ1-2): EAGVAQSPRYKIIEKRQSVAFWCNPISGHATLYWYQQILGQGPKLLIQFQNNGVVDDSQLPKDRFSAERLKGVDSTLKIQPAKLEDSAVYLCASSYSTTGDGGYTFGSGTRLTVV.

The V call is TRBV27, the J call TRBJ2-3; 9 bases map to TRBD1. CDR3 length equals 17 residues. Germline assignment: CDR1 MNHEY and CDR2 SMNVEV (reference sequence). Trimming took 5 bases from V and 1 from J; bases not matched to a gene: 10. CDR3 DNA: TGTGCCAGCAGTCTCCCCGGACAGGGGTGGGGCACAGATACGCAGTATTTT. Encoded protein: CASSLPGQGWGTDTQYF.